Below are 25 T cell receptor beta chains sequenced from a single sample in a study of T cell responses to AZD1222 COVID-19 vaccine. Produced via immunoSEQ multiplex PCR; TCRdb's table is partial and in-frame only. Of more than 120,000 clones in the sample, approximately 89% were seen once. This material consisted of peripheral blood, taken 28 days after the second AZD1222 dose. Source of these receptors: an adult who received the AZD1222 COVID-19 vaccine.

This chain joins TRBV6-2 or TRBV6-3 and TRBJ1-2; D is undetermined. V gave up 0 bases and J gave up 4 bases, with 12 bases separating them. This CDR3 spans 15 amino acids. The V gene's germline CDR1 is MNHEY and CDR2 SVGEGT. CDR3 in DNA: TGTGCCAGCAGTTACTCAAAGGGAGAGATCTATGGCTACACCTTC. It translates to CASSYSKGEIYGYTF.

The genes are TRBV19 and TRBJ1-6, with a tentative D call TRBD1 (6 bases). The CDR3 contains 14 residues. Germline V gene sequence: CDR1 LNHDA, CDR2 SQIVND (reference sequence). V was cut by 4 bases and J by 10 bases, with 14 bases left in between. This chain's CDR3 is CASSTQGFYSPLHF. The CDR3 nucleotides are TGTGCCAGTAGTACACAGGGCTTCTACTCACCCCTCCACTTT.

J is TRBJ1-1 and V is TRBV4-1, with D perhaps matching TRBD1 (5 bases). Germline V gives CDR1 MGHRA, CDR2 YSYEKL. Trimming pared 2 bases from V and 1 base from J, leaving 8 bases between. This CDR3 contains 14 residues. CDR3 DNA: TGCGCCAGCAGCCAATCCGGGACGAACACTGAAGCTTTCTTT. Translating gives CASSQSGTNTEAFF.

The CDR3 sequence is CASSQGEAQSYNEQFF. In DNA form, the CDR3 reads TGTGCCAGCAGCCAAGGGGAGGCACAGTCCTACAATGAGCAGTTCTTC. The chain is built from TRBV4-2 and TRBJ2-1; possibly TRBD2 for D (6 bases). The CDR3 has 16 residues. Between the trimmed V and J ends, which lost 1 base and 1 base, there was a span of 11 bases. Germline V gene sequence: CDR1 LGHNA, CDR2 YNFKEQ.

V gene TRBV4-3 combines with J gene TRBJ2-7; D gene uncertain. V was clipped by 0 bases and J by 0 bases, with 12 bases between them. The V gene's germline CDR1 is LGHNA and CDR2 YSLEER. The CDR3 totals 16 residues. CDR3 protein: CASSQDRTGGSYEQYF. CDR3 DNA: TGCGCCAGCAGCCAAGACCGGACCGGCGGCTCCTACGAGCAGTACTTC.

The rearrangement uses TRBV4-3 and TRBJ2-3, with 8 bases that match TRBD2. CDR1 is LGHNA and CDR2 is YSLEER in the germline V gene. Germline trimming cut 0 bases from V and 2 bases from J; bases unmatched to any gene: 7. This CDR3 region has 17 residues. CDR3 sequence: CASSQEYLAGFTDTQYF. The CDR3 coding sequence is TGCGCCAGCAGCCAAGAATACCTAGCGGGCTTCACAGATACGCAGTATTTT.

The chain combines TRBV11-3 with TRBJ2-2; D may correspond to TRBD1 or TRBD2 (5 bases each). The CDR3 runs to 14 residues. The V gene lost 1 base and the J gene lost 9 bases, with 12 bases spanning the gap. Per the germline V gene, CDR1 is SGHNT and CDR2 is YENEEA. The chain's CDR3 is CASSLARGPRELFF. The CDR3 DNA reads TGTGCCAGCAGCTTAGCTCGGGGCCCCCGGGAGCTGTTTTTT.

The rearrangement links TRBV10-2 to TRBJ2-2; D gene uncertain. V shed 6 bases and J shed 9 bases, with 11 bases lying between them. The CDR3 totals 12 residues. In germline, CDR1 is WSHSY, CDR2 SAAADI. CDR3 bases: TGCGCCAGCAGCCGGTTGGGCAGGGAGCTGTTTTTT. Translating it yields CASSRLGRELFF.

The V gene is TRBV7-2, the J gene TRBJ2-5; D might be TRBD1 (6 bases). V was pared by 0 bases and J by 4 bases, with 12 bases between. CDR1 is SGHTA, CDR2 FQGNSA, per germline. CDR3 size: 15 residues. The DNA of the CDR3 is TGTGCCAGCAGCTTAGCGGGGGCGCCTCGAGAGACCCAGTACTTC. Translating gives CASSLAGAPRETQYF.

V usage is TRBV3-1 (or the pseudogene TRBV3-2) and J usage is TRBJ2-3; the D is unclear. Germline V CDR1 and CDR2: LGHDT, YNNKEL (reference sequence). CDR3 length equals 16 residues. V lost 4 bases, J lost 0 bases, and 14 bases lay in between. The chain's CDR3 is CASSLRRQTSTDTQYF. As DNA, the CDR3 is TGTGCCAGCAGCCTAAGACGTCAGACTAGCACAGATACGCAGTATTTT.

The chain has TRBV6-5 and TRBJ2-7, with 10 bases fitting TRBD1. V dropped 3 bases and J dropped 5; count of bases not matched to a gene: 4. Germline V lookup: CDR1 MNHEY, CDR2 SVGAGI. The CDR3 runs 14 residues. CDR3 residues: CASSYGTGAHEQYF. In DNA form, the CDR3 reads TGTGCCAGCAGTTATGGGACAGGGGCCCACGAGCAGTACTTC.

This chain uses TRBV5-4 with TRBJ2-5; D unclear. Germline values: CDR1 SGHNT, CDR2 YYREEE (reference sequence). V was trimmed by 4 bases and J by 0 bases, leaving 13 bases between them. The CDR3 contains 15 residues. The CDR3 loop is CASSTLQENQETQYF. In DNA, the CDR3 is TGTGCCAGCAGCACCCTCCAGGAAAACCAAGAGACCCAGTACTTC. The whole variable domain, filled in from reference TRBV5-4 and TRBJ2-5, reads ETGVTQSPTHLIKTRGQQVTLRCSSQSGHNTVSWYQQALGQGPQFIFQYYREEENGRGNFPPRFSGLQFPNYSSELNVNALELDDSALYLCASSTLQENQETQYFGPGTRLLVL.

The CDR3 DNA follows: TGTGCCAGCACTCTCTCCGATACGCAGTATTTT. This codes for CASTLSDTQYF. The rearrangement joins TRBV6-5 to TRBJ2-3; D unresolved. The germline V and J ends were trimmed by 7 bases and 6 bases, with 8 bases remaining between them. CDR1 is MNHEY, CDR2 SVGAGI, per germline. CDR3 length: 11 residues.

The rearrangement links TRBV7-9 to TRBJ2-1, with D possibly being TRBD1 or TRBD2 (5 bases each). Per the germline V gene, CDR1 is SEHNR and CDR2 is FQNEAQ (reference sequence). V lost 8 bases and J lost 8, with 16 bases in between. This CDR3 is 13 amino acids long. The CDR3 DNA follows: TGTGCCAGCGAGGGGATCGGTTCCGATGAGCAGTTCTTC. It is translated as CASEGIGSDEQFF.

The chain employs TRBV12-5 and TRBJ2-4; 9 bases are a match to TRBD2. V gave up 5 bases and J gave up 6 bases; unmatched junction bases: 5. The CDR3 is 14 amino acids. Germline V gene lookup returns CDR1 LGHNT and CDR2 FRNRAP. The CDR3 here is CASGLGTSTNIQYF. CDR3 DNA: TGTGCTAGTGGTCTCGGGACTAGCACAAACATTCAGTACTTC. Complete variable domain (other parts from reference TRBV12-5 and TRBJ2-4): DARVTQTPRHKVTEMGQEVTMRCQPILGHNTVFWYRQTMMQGLELLAYFRNRAPLDDSGMPKDRFSAEMPDATLATLKIQPSEPRDSAVYFCASGLGTSTNIQYFGAGTRLSVL.

J is TRBJ1-6 and V is TRBV7-6; no definite D call. The ends were cut back, 2 bases at V and 8 bases at J, with 4 bases in the middle. Germline loops: CDR1 SGHVS, CDR2 FNYEAQ. The CDR3 covers 12 residues. The CDR3 DNA reads TGTGCCAGCAGCTTAACGGATTCACCCCTCCACTTT. This translates into CASSLTDSPLHF.

This chain joins TRBV9 and TRBJ1-6, with 10 positions matching TRBD1. Germline CDR1 SGDLS, CDR2 YYNGEE. CDR3 length equals 16 residues. V gave up 3 bases and J gave up 7 bases; unmatched junction bases: 7. CDR3 sequence reads: CASSGQGAPKNSPLHF. CDR3 nucleotides: TGTGCCAGCAGCGGACAGGGGGCGCCTAAAAATTCACCCCTCCACTTT.

J is TRBJ1-3 and V is TRBV5-4; unclear D gene. This CDR3 is 18 amino acids long. Trimming took off 0 bases at V and 0 bases at J, with 16 bases between the two ends. Germline V gene sequence: CDR1 SGHNT, CDR2 YYREEE (reference sequence). CDR3 sequence: CASSLGGAASLSGNTIYF. Written as DNA, the CDR3 is TGTGCCAGCAGCTTGGGGGGAGCGGCGAGCCTCTCTGGAAACACCATATATTTT.

The rearrangement joins TRBV28 to TRBJ2-1; D gene ambiguous. The CDR3 length is 15 residues. Germline-derived CDR1 and CDR2 are MDHEN and SYDVKM. Trimming took 1 base from V and 0 from J, leaving 7 bases between them. The CDR3 DNA sequence: TGTGCCAGCAGTTTATTCCAAAGCTCCTACAATGAGCAGTTCTTC. It codes for CASSLFQSSYNEQFF. Variable domain in full (rest from reference TRBV28 and TRBJ2-1): DVKVTQSSRYLVKRTGEKVFLECVQDMDHENMFWYRQDPGLGLRLIYFSYDVKMKEKGDIPEGYSVSREKKERFSLILESASTNQTSMYLCASSLFQSSYNEQFFGPGTRLTVL.

V usage is TRBV9 and J usage is TRBJ1-2; D might be TRBD1 (6 bases). The CDR3 consists of 15 residues. CDR1 and CDR2 from the germline V gene are SGDLS and YYNGEE. Trimming stripped 4 bases from V and 8 bases from J, with 21 bases between. Here the CDR3 reads CASSPAHRDVRGYTF. DNA of the CDR3: TGTGCCAGCAGCCCCGCGCACAGGGACGTTCGGGGCTACACCTTC.

The chain carries TRBV4-3 and TRBJ2-5; 8 positions match TRBD2. This CDR3 spans 16 amino acids. V shed 1 base, J shed 3 bases, and the junction held 7 bases outside the gene matches. Germline V CDR1 and CDR2: LGHNA, YSLEER. CDR3 sequence reads: CASSQGQAGVKETQYF. In DNA, the CDR3 is TGCGCCAGCAGCCAAGGTCAAGCGGGAGTTAAAGAGACCCAGTACTTC.

The CDR3 DNA sequence: TGTGCCAGCAGTTTAACCCCCGGGGGGAGCGGATCGCCCCAGCATTTT. Translated: CASSLTPGGSGSPQHF. The chain employs TRBV28 and TRBJ1-5, with D possibly TRBD1 on 5 matching bases. V gave up 2 bases and J gave up 9 bases, with 20 bases separating them. Germline CDR1 MDHEN, CDR2 SYDVKM. This CDR3 region has 16 residues. Full variable domain (outside the CDR3, taken from reference TRBV28 and TRBJ1-5): DVKVTQSSRYLVKRTGEKVFLECVQDMDHENMFWYRQDPGLGLRLIYFSYDVKMKEKGDIPEGYSVSREKKERFSLILESASTNQTSMYLCASSLTPGGSGSPQHFGDGTRLSIL.

This chain uses TRBV30 with TRBJ2-7; a possible D gene is TRBD2 (5 bases). The CDR3 length is 12 residues. CDR1 is GTSNPN, CDR2 SVGIG, per germline (reference sequence). Trimming removed 1 base from V and 6 bases from J, with 10 bases in between. CDR3 region: CAWSGLAVEQYF. The CDR3 DNA follows: TGTGCCTGGAGTGGGCTAGCTGTCGAGCAGTACTTC.

The V and J genes are TRBV6-5 and TRBJ2-1, with 10 bases identical to TRBD1. Per germline, CDR1 MNHEY and CDR2 SVGAGI. This CDR3 is 15 amino acids long. The junction had 9 bases not matched to a gene; V was cut back by 6 bases and J by 7 bases. The CDR3 here is CASRPGQGHENEQFF. CDR3 in DNA: TGTGCCAGCAGACCGGGACAGGGGCATGAGAATGAGCAGTTCTTC.

The chain uses TRBV5-4 and TRBJ2-2; D is ambiguous. In germline, CDR1 is SGHNT, CDR2 YYREEE (reference sequence). Trimming removed 0 bases from V and 0 bases from J, with 9 bases in between. The CDR3 sequence is 16 residues long. The CDR3 protein is CASSLGAPTNTGELFF. In DNA, the CDR3 is TGTGCCAGCAGCTTGGGGGCCCCCACGAACACCGGGGAGCTGTTTTTT.